The 21 T cell receptor beta chains below all came from one sample that was sequenced in a study of graft-versus-host responses after intestinal transplantation. Clones were sequenced by immunoSEQ multiplex PCR, and TCRdb holds only the in-frame ones, with some missing. The sample has some 97,000 clones, more than 75% seen once; the top ten hold about 0.9%. For these TCRs, the target antigens are not known. The sample here was unstimulated CD4+ T cells sorted from spleen or lymph node cells, taken before transplant. The receptor source for this set is a human donor who was the organ donor for an intestinal transplant.

This clone was seen just once. CDR3 region: CASSWTGGLNQPQHF. As DNA, the CDR3 is TGTGCCAGCAGTTGGACAGGGGGACTCAATCAGCCCCAGCATTTT. The chain combines TRBV27 with TRBJ1-5; 10 bases align to TRBD1. The CDR3 totals 15 residues. The germline CDR1 and CDR2 sequences are MNHEY and SMNVEV (reference sequence). J gave up 3 bases and V 4 bases, and 3 bases lay outside the gene matches.

The chain uses TRBV10-3 and TRBJ2-7; D gene unclear. This CDR3 is built from 12 residues. V lost 4 bases, J lost 6 bases, and 10 bases lay in between. Germline V gene data show CDR1 as ENHRY and CDR2 as SYGVKD. The CDR3 spells CAISVGMGEQYF. The CDR3 DNA follows: TGTGCCATCAGTGTGGGGATGGGCGAGCAGTACTTC.

The chain employs TRBV19 and TRBJ2-7, with 9 nucleotides matching TRBD1. V shed 5 bases and J 2 bases; nucleotides not matched to a gene: 4. The CDR3 sequence is 14 residues long. Germline CDR1 reads LNHDA; CDR2 reads SQIVND (reference sequence). As DNA, the CDR3 is TGTGCCAGTAGTCAGTGGACAGGGGCCTACGAGCAGTACTTC. It translates to CASSQWTGAYEQYF.

A single count supports this clone. The rearrangement links TRBV6-6 to TRBJ2-1; unclear D gene. V was trimmed by 2 bases and J by 8 bases, leaving 13 bases between them. The germline V gene encodes CDR1 MNHNY and CDR2 SVGAGI (reference sequence). The CDR3 runs 14 residues. Here the CDR3 DNA reads TGTGCCAGCAGTTACGGTGGGGTGGAAGATGAGCAGTTCTTC. The encoded protein is CASSYGGVEDEQFF.

The rearrangement joins TRBV10-3 to TRBJ1-2; no clear D. The CDR3 has 15 amino acids. V was cut by 5 bases and J by 2 bases, with 15 bases left in between. Germline lookup yields CDR1 ENHRY and CDR2 SYGVKD. The CDR3 reads CAISHESASNYGYTF. The CDR3 DNA is TGTGCCATCAGTCACGAGAGCGCTTCCAACTATGGCTACACCTTC.

The chain uses TRBV11-2 and TRBJ1-5, with D possibly matching TRBD1 (6 bases). Per germline, CDR1 SGHAT and CDR2 FQNNGV. Trimming removed 0 bases at V and 3 bases at J, with 9 bases between. The CDR3 runs to 15 residues. CDR3 coding DNA: TGTGCCAGCAGCTTAGAGGGACATCCCAATCAGCCCCAGCATTTT. Its translation: CASSLEGHPNQPQHF.

This chain connects TRBV5-1 to TRBJ1-3; perhaps TRBD1 as D (6 bases). CDR1 is SGHRS and CDR2 is YFSETQ in the germline V gene. V lost 1 base to trimming and J lost 1 base, with 15 bases between them. The CDR3 has 17 residues. The CDR3 coding sequence is TGCGCCAGCAGCTTGACAGGGATTGGGATTTCTGGAAACACCATATATTTT. This sequence encodes CASSLTGIGISGNTIYF.

J is TRBJ2-3 and V is TRBV2; 11 bases match TRBD2. The CDR3 sequence is 15 residues long. Trimming cost V 6 bases and J 4 bases; bases outside gene matches: 6. Germline CDR1 SNHLY, CDR2 FYNNEI. CDR3 in DNA: TGTGCCAGCAGGTTACTAGCGGGGGTACCAGATACGCAGTATTTT. This gives the protein CASRLLAGVPDTQYF.

The genes are TRBV5-1 and TRBJ1-1, with D maybe TRBD1 (5 bases). V lost 4 bases to trimming and J lost 0 bases, with 13 bases between them. Germline V gene data show CDR1 as SGHRS and CDR2 as YFSETQ. CDR3 size: 15 residues. CDR3 DNA sequence: TGCGCCAGCAGCCCCCCCGACAGAATGAACACTGAAGCTTTCTTT. This codes for CASSPPDRMNTEAFF. Variable domain in full (rest from reference TRBV5-1 and TRBJ1-1): KAGVTQTPRYLIKTRGQQVTLSCSPISGHRSVSWYQQTPGQGLQFLFEYFSETQRNKGNFPGRFSGRQFSNSRSEMNVSTLELGDSALYLCASSPPDRMNTEAFFGQGTRLTVV.

The gene calls are TRBV4-2 and TRBJ2-1; D is possibly TRBD1 (6 bases). CDR1 is LGHNA and CDR2 is YNFKEQ in the germline V gene. V lost 1 base and J 9 bases, leaving 16 bases between the germline ends. CDR3 size: 15 residues. CDR3 nucleotides: TGTGCCAGCAGCCAAGCCCAGGGGAATATCGGTGAGCAGTTCTTC. Translation gives CASSQAQGNIGEQFF.

V and J are TRBV9 and TRBJ2-5, with 12 positions matching TRBD2. Germline CDR1 reads SGDLS; CDR2 reads YYNGEE. The CDR3 length is 16 residues. V lost 1 base, J lost 5 bases, and 6 bases stayed unmatched. The CDR3 bases are TGTGCCAGCAGCGTACCGACTAGCGGGGGCGGGGAGACCCAGTACTTC. Residues: CASSVPTSGGGETQYF.

This clone was seen only once. In DNA, the CDR3 is TGCGCCAGCAGTCCTGCGGGAGTTTTGGGGGAAAAACTGTTTTTT. Its protein is CASSPAGVLGEKLFF. This rearrangement joins TRBV5-1 to TRBJ1-4; D gene unclear. The CDR3 covers 15 residues. V lost 5 bases to trimming and J lost 8 bases, with 19 bases between them. CDR1 and CDR2 from the germline V gene are SGHRS and YFSETQ.

The CDR3 is CASSYLGENSPLHF. CDR3 nucleotide sequence: TGTGCCAGCAGTTACTTGGGTGAGAATTCACCCCTCCACTTT. The J gene is TRBJ1-6, the V gene TRBV6-5; no firm D call. The CDR3 is 14 residues long. Germline V CDR1 and CDR2: MNHEY, SVGAGI. Deletions cut 1 base from V and 7 bases from J, with 8 bases between.

In DNA form, the CDR3 reads TGTGCCAGCAGCCCACAACCAGGGTCACCCCTCCACTTT. Translated: CASSPQPGSPLHF. The chain uses TRBV9 and TRBJ1-6; D is possibly TRBD1 (5 bases). Germline-derived CDR1 and CDR2 are SGDLS and YYNGEE. V lost 4 bases to trimming and J lost 10 bases, with 12 bases between them. The CDR3 covers 13 residues.

This clone has only one observation. The CDR3 DNA is TGTGCCAGCTCACCCAAACCGACAGGGGCCGCGAATCAGCCCCAGCATTTT. This codes for CASSPKPTGAANQPQHF. The chain combines TRBV18 with TRBJ1-5; 8 positions agree with TRBD1. Trimming cost V 3 bases and J 4 bases; bases outside gene matches: 11. This CDR3 spans 17 amino acids. Germline loops: CDR1 KGHSH, CDR2 LQKENI.

The chain uses TRBV5-6 and TRBJ1-2; D is unresolved. With 0 bases removed from V and 4 bases from J, the gap between germline ends came to 7 bases. CDR1 is SGHDT, CDR2 YYEEEE, per germline. This CDR3 contains 13 residues. CDR3 in amino acids: CASSLDPFYGYTF. CDR3 nucleotide sequence: TGTGCCAGCAGCTTGGACCCTTTCTATGGCTACACCTTC.

This chain connects TRBV5-6 to TRBJ2-6, with 8 bases aligning to TRBD2. The ends lost 5 bases at V and 0 bases at J; junction bases unmatched: 10. Germline loops: CDR1 SGHDT, CDR2 YYEEEE. The CDR3 sequence is 18 residues long. The CDR3 sequence: CASRKLAATSSGANVLTF. The DNA of the CDR3 is TGTGCCAGCAGAAAACTAGCGGCGACATCCTCTGGGGCCAACGTCCTGACTTTC.

The rearrangement joins TRBV2 to TRBJ2-1; D gene unclear. Germline lookup yields CDR1 SNHLY and CDR2 FYNNEI. V shed 5 bases and J shed 15 bases, with 17 bases lying between them. This CDR3 comprises 12 residues. The CDR3 bases are TGTGCCAGCAGTCGTAGCTATCTTTCTTTGTTCTTC. Its protein product is CASSRSYLSLFF.

The CDR3 bases are TGTGCCAGTAGAAGCAGGGGCTTTTCCTACGAGCAGTACTTC. It codes for CASRSRGFSYEQYF. V gene TRBV19 combines with J gene TRBJ2-5, with D possibly TRBD1 on 6 matching bases. The J call may be in error: the DNA end matches TRBJ2-7 better. Germline V lookup: CDR1 LNHDA, CDR2 SQIVND (reference sequence). This CDR3 has 14 amino acids.

For the CDR3, the DNA is TGTGCCAGCAGCCCCCGTCACGGAGGGCAGAGTGAAGAAAAACTGTTTTTT. Translation: CASSPRHGGQSEEKLFF. The gene calls are TRBV9 and TRBJ1-4; the D is unclear. V lost 4 bases and J 8 bases, leaving 24 bases between the germline ends. CDR1 is SGDLS and CDR2 is YYNGEE in the germline V gene. CDR3 size: 17 residues.

The V and J genes are TRBV18 and TRBJ1-2, with unresolved D. Trimming took off 2 bases at V and 3 bases at J, with 10 bases between the two ends. Germline-derived CDR1 and CDR2 are KGHSH and LQKENI. The CDR3 covers 14 residues. The CDR3 here is CASSPSSDYYGYTF. The CDR3 nucleotides are TGTGCCAGCTCACCATCATCGGACTACTATGGCTACACCTTC.